Listed below are T cell receptor beta chains from one sample, sequenced in a study of cytomegalovirus exposure and HLA in healthy donors. The table came from immunoSEQ multiplex PCR; TCRdb's copy has only in-frame clones and leaves some out. The sample has hundreds of thousands of clones, 80% to 90% seen once. Sequencing was done on a sample of PBMCs. These receptors all stem from a girl aged 2-10 years in good health and CMV-seronegative. Each CDR3 is given with its conserved first and last residue. Each record gives: clone size, D gene, V gene, J gene, CDR3 protein, CDR3 DNA. A D gene is named only where the DNA matches it firmly. The size entry is marked missing in some rows and otherwise reads once, few, many or a size class.

size: NA; D: NA; V: TRBV30; J: TRBJ2-5; CDR3: CAWSPSLETQYF; DNA: TGTGCCTGGAGCCCGAGTTTGGAGACCCAGTACTTC
size: once; D: TRBD1; V: TRBV5-4; J: TRBJ2-7; CDR3: CASSSGQGRFYEQYF; DNA: TGTGCCAGCAGCTCAGGACAGGGCCGCTTTTACGAGCAGTACTTC
size: NA; D: NA; V: TRBV2; J: TRBJ2-7; CDR3: CARNRVGLPSYEQYF; DNA: TGTGCCAGGAATCGGGTCGGTCTACCCTCCTACGAGCAGTACTTC
size: NA; D: NA; V: TRBV11-2; J: TRBJ2-3; CDR3: CASSSRGLSTDTQYF; DNA: TGTGCCAGCAGCTCCCGGGGACTTTCCACAGATACGCAGTATTTT
size: NA; D: NA; V: TRBV7-3; J: TRBJ1-6; CDR3: CASSLGNSPLHF; DNA: TGTGCCAGCAGCCTCGGGAATTCACCCCTCCACTTT
size: few; D: TRBD1; V: TRBV5-1; J: TRBJ2-6; CDR3: CASSWWGQDSGANVLTF; DNA: TGCGCCAGCAGCTGGTGGGGACAGGACTCTGGGGCCAACGTCCTGACTTTC
size: NA; D: NA; V: TRBV5-4; J: TRBJ1-2; CDR3: CASRRSGGYTF; DNA: TGTGCCAGCAGGAGGTCTGGGGGCTACACCTTC
size: NA; D: TRBD2; V: TRBV10-1; J: TRBJ2-1; CDR3: CASSESKSERGRSYNEQFF; DNA: TGCGCCAGCAGTGAGTCGAAATCGGAGCGGGGGAGATCCTACAATGAGCAGTTCTTC
size: NA; D: TRBD1; V: TRBV7-8; J: TRBJ1-1; CDR3: CASSRGQGRTEAFF; DNA: TGTGCCAGCAGTCGGGGACAGGGGCGAACTGAAGCTTTCTTT
size: NA; D: NA; V: TRBV2; J: TRBJ2-1; CDR3: CASSKQTGVGEQFF; DNA: TGTGCCAGCAGTAAACAGACGGGGGTTGGTGAGCAGTTCTTC
size: NA; D: NA; V: TRBV10-1; J: TRBJ1-1; CDR3: CASSESTVTLAFF; DNA: TGCGCCAGCAGTGAGAGCACCGTTACCTTAGCTTTCTTT
size: NA; D: NA; V: TRBV12-5; J: TRBJ1-5; CDR3: CASGPPYGGVTQPQHF; DNA: TGTGCTAGTGGCCCCCCCTATGGGGGGGTGACGCAGCCCCAGCATTTT
size: NA; D: NA; V: TRBV6-5; J: TRBJ1-1; CDR3: CASSLPGQNTEAFF; DNA: TGTGCCAGCAGCTTACCGGGACAGAACACTGAAGCTTTCTTT
size: NA; D: TRBD2; V: TRBV7-6; J: TRBJ2-1; CDR3: CASGEAGSSYNEQFF; DNA: TGTGCCAGCGGAGAAGCGGGGAGCTCCTACAATGAGCAGTTCTTC
size: once; D: NA; V: TRBV9; J: TRBJ2-1; CDR3: CASSRALRVYNEQFF; DNA: TGTGCCAGCAGCCGAGCCCTTCGGGTCTACAATGAGCAGTTCTTC
size: few; D: NA; V: TRBV7-2; J: TRBJ1-3; CDR3: CASSLAAGVGNTIYF; DNA: TGTGCCAGCAGCTTAGCAGCCGGGGTCGGAAACACCATATATTTT
size: NA; D: NA; V: TRBV7-2; J: TRBJ2-5; CDR3: CASSLPRLGPQETQYF; DNA: TGTGCCAGCAGCCTACCCCGACTCGGTCCACAAGAGACCCAGTACTTC
size: NA; D: NA; V: TRBV5-4; J: TRBJ1-2; CDR3: CASSQDSNYGYTF; DNA: TGTGCCAGCAGCCAGGACAGTAACTATGGCTACACCTTC
size: once; D: NA; V: TRBV6-6; J: TRBJ2-3; CDR3: CASSYRDTFTDTQYF; DNA: TGTGCCAGCAGTTACCGGGACACCTTCACAGATACGCAGTATTTT
size: NA; D: TRBD2; V: TRBV5-1; J: TRBJ2-7; CDR3: CASYRMKLLAGVVYEQYF; DNA: TGCGCCAGCTATCGAATGAAACTACTAGCGGGAGTTGTGTACGAGCAGTACTTC
size: once; D: NA; V: TRBV5-6; J: TRBJ1-1; CDR3: CASSLARTEAFF; DNA: TGTGCCAGCAGCTTGGCTCGGACTGAAGCTTTCTTT
size: NA; D: NA; V: TRBV30; J: TRBJ1-2; CDR3: CAWANRPGMGYTF; DNA: TGTGCCTGGGCAAACAGGCCAGGGATGGGCTACACCTTC
size: NA; D: TRBD1; V: TRBV29-1; J: TRBJ1-5; CDR3: CSVRTGSQPQHF; DNA: TGCAGCGTTAGGACAGGGAGTCAGCCCCAGCATTTT
size: NA; D: TRBD2; V: TRBV30; J: TRBJ2-1; CDR3: CAYRWEGNEQFF; DNA: TGTGCCTACAGGTGGGAGGGCAATGAGCAGTTCTTC
size: NA; D: TRBD2; V: TRBV13; J: TRBJ2-3; CDR3: CASSLAKIAGKSTDTQYF; DNA: TGTGCCAGCAGCTTAGCCAAGATAGCGGGAAAGAGCACAGATACGCAGTATTTT
size: NA; D: TRBD2; V: TRBV7-9; J: TRBJ2-7; CDR3: CASSLGRGTSSYEQYF; DNA: TGTGCCAGCAGCTTAGGTCGGGGGACTAGCTCCTACGAGCAGTACTTC
size: NA; D: TRBD2; V: TRBV2; J: TRBJ2-5; CDR3: CASSLAGVQETQYF; DNA: TGTGCCAGCAGCTTAGCGGGGGTACAAGAGACCCAGTACTTC
size: NA; D: NA; V: TRBV7-9; J: TRBJ1-1; CDR3: CASRLTVSTEAFF; DNA: TGTGCCAGCAGATTGACAGTCTCCACTGAAGCTTTCTTT